These T cell receptor beta chains were read from a single sample in a study of Ad26.COV2.S vaccination and SARS-CoV-2 variants. Clones were sequenced by immunoSEQ multiplex PCR, and TCRdb holds only the in-frame ones, with some missing. This sample has more than 400,000 clones, with less than 95% found just once. This specimen was peripheral blood, taken in a trial of Ad26.COV2.S vaccine versus placebo. The origin of the receptors is a person aged 18-65 years who received the Ad26.COV2.S COVID-19 vaccine or a placebo. Each CDR3 is given with its conserved first and last residue. Each record gives: J gene, V gene, CDR3 protein.

J gene: TRBJ2-7
V gene: TRBV13
CDR3 protein: CASSRDRTYEQYF

J gene: TRBJ2-7
V gene: TRBV7-2
CDR3 protein: CASSLTGGEQYF

J gene: TRBJ1-5
V gene: TRBV28
CDR3 protein: CASIGSGANQPQHF

J gene: TRBJ1-5
V gene: TRBV6-5
CDR3 protein: CASRQGGQPQHF

J gene: TRBJ2-7
V gene: TRBV11-2
CDR3 protein: CASSLGSSSYEQYF

J gene: TRBJ2-2
V gene: TRBV5-6
CDR3 protein: CASSLDALATGELFF

J gene: TRBJ2-7
V gene: TRBV28
CDR3 protein: CASSPSGRSFSYEQYF

J gene: TRBJ2-7
V gene: TRBV28
CDR3 protein: CASSFGLAEIRLSYEQYF

J gene: TRBJ2-1
V gene: TRBV7-9
CDR3 protein: CASSLRTDNEQFF

J gene: TRBJ1-4
V gene: TRBV9
CDR3 protein: CASSSGPGILNEKLFF

J gene: TRBJ2-1
V gene: TRBV4-2
CDR3 protein: CASSLSRGPDYNEQFF

J gene: TRBJ2-5
V gene: TRBV7-2
CDR3 protein: CASSLSGIQETQYF

J gene: TRBJ2-5
V gene: TRBV6-5
CDR3 protein: CASSTGGSQGTQYF

J gene: TRBJ2-2
V gene: TRBV5-4
CDR3 protein: CASSLDFTNTGELFF

J gene: TRBJ2-5
V gene: TRBV27
CDR3 protein: CASSLRLQETQYF

J gene: TRBJ1-2
V gene: TRBV20-1
CDR3 protein: CSAKDFYGYTF

J gene: TRBJ2-7
V gene: TRBV6-2/TRBV6-3
CDR3 protein: CASCHLTSGGYEQYF

J gene: TRBJ2-5
V gene: TRBV5-1
CDR3 protein: CASSLGAGPETQYF

J gene: TRBJ2-5
V gene: TRBV18
CDR3 protein: CASSPFAGKEGTQYF

J gene: TRBJ2-5
V gene: TRBV11-2
CDR3 protein: CASSPQDQIVETQYF

J gene: TRBJ1-1
V gene: TRBV6-2/TRBV6-3
CDR3 protein: CASSHYTEAFF

J gene: TRBJ2-7
V gene: TRBV28
CDR3 protein: CASRRLAVGVGEQYF

J gene: TRBJ2-3
V gene: TRBV28
CDR3 protein: CASSFSGLAGEGNTQYF

J gene: TRBJ2-1
V gene: TRBV4-3
CDR3 protein: CASSQGLAGYNEQFF

J gene: TRBJ1-4
V gene: TRBV7-8
CDR3 protein: CASSLVGGSGEKLFF

J gene: TRBJ1-2
V gene: TRBV5-5
CDR3 protein: CASSTGTGRSPKISGYTF

J gene: TRBJ2-7
V gene: TRBV5-6
CDR3 protein: CASSLGVNSYEQYF

J gene: TRBJ2-1
V gene: TRBV5-1
CDR3 protein: CASSLEGGRTYNEQFF

J gene: TRBJ2-3
V gene: TRBV5-5
CDR3 protein: CASRGQPGTDTQYF

J gene: TRBJ2-3
V gene: TRBV23-1
CDR3 protein: CASSSWGLAGLGTDTQYF

J gene: TRBJ1-4
V gene: TRBV6-2/TRBV6-3
CDR3 protein: CASSYTGGTNEKLFF

J gene: TRBJ2-7
V gene: TRBV28
CDR3 protein: CASREGGSYEQYF

J gene: TRBJ2-7
V gene: TRBV18
CDR3 protein: CASSPSSGYEQYF

J gene: TRBJ1-3
V gene: TRBV9
CDR3 protein: CASSVGRGRQEAGNTIYF

J gene: TRBJ1-1
V gene: TRBV29-1
CDR3 protein: CSVVDTEAFF

J gene: TRBJ2-3
V gene: TRBV11-2
CDR3 protein: CASSLTWGLPGTDTQYF

J gene: TRBJ1-5
V gene: TRBV9
CDR3 protein: CASRPRDRGNYSNQPQHF

J gene: TRBJ1-2
V gene: TRBV24-1
CDR3 protein: CATSDHVRGHYTF

J gene: TRBJ2-5
V gene: TRBV6-2/TRBV6-3
CDR3 protein: CASSFLREVGIQETQYF

J gene: TRBJ1-1
V gene: TRBV27
CDR3 protein: CASTQTGAQNTEAFF

J gene: TRBJ2-2
V gene: TRBV7-6
CDR3 protein: CASSLAQSFTGELFF

J gene: TRBJ2-1
V gene: TRBV11-1
CDR3 protein: CASRDPMSGEGGEQFF

J gene: TRBJ2-3
V gene: TRBV29-1
CDR3 protein: CSVGLRGSTDTQYF

J gene: TRBJ2-2
V gene: TRBV5-1
CDR3 protein: CASSPKREYTGELFF

J gene: TRBJ2-1
V gene: TRBV7-9
CDR3 protein: CASSFRQRIGSLYNEQFF